This T cell receptor beta chain emerged from a study of cytomegalovirus exposure and HLA in healthy donors. PCR involved 60 Vbeta and 13 Jbeta primers. Assay used: immunoSEQ multiplex PCR; TCRdb lists only in-frame clones, some missing. The data contain about 110,000 clones, 80% to 85% of them seen just once; the ten biggest clones take up around 2.1%. The CDR3 is 16 amino acids. Per germline, CDR1 KGHSH and CDR2 LQKENI. Losses at the gene ends were 3 bases for V and 1 base for J; bases not matched to a gene: 7. The sequenced material came from PBMCs. The chain has TRBV18 and TRBJ1-2, with TRBD1 matching 8 bases. This sequence was found in a woman aged 30 to 39 in good health and CMV-seronegative. CDR3 DNA sequence: TGTGCCAGCTCACCGGGACAGGCAACCAATAACTATGGCTACACCTTC. It yields the protein CASSPGQATNNYGYTF.